The T cell receptor beta chain described here comes from a study of CD8 T cells in ankylosing spondylitis. Using its own MiXCR run on the 5' RACE reads, TCRdb lists one record per CDR3 protein. This sample has about 340,000 distinct CDR3 sequences, with approximately 22% found just once. The sample was blood, either unsorted or a sorted T cell fraction (not recorded which). This TCR derives from a male donor with ankylosing spondylitis or in good health (not recorded which).

The CDR3 DNA is TGCAGTGCTAGAGATGTTCTGGGGGGACTCTCCTACGAGCAGTACTTC. It specifies CSARDVLGGLSYEQYF. V and J are TRBV20-1 and TRBJ2-7, with a tentative D call TRBD2 (6 bases). V was shortened by 0 bases and J by 0 bases, with 15 bases between the two germline ends. This CDR3 has 16 amino acids. CDR1 is DFQATT, CDR2 SNEGSKA, per germline (reference sequence).